The 23 T cell receptor beta chains reported below all come from one sample, sequenced in a study of CD8 T cells in Susac syndrome. RNA was extracted with the RNeasy kit, and a quantity of 0.5 to 1 ug was reverse transcribed using random hexamers. TCRdb re-called the immunoSEQ multiplex PCR reads with MiXCR, one entry per CDR3 protein. The table records about 150,000 distinct CDR3 sequences, over 85% of them present only once. The sample was CD8+ T cells from PBMCs. The receptors come from a human donor with multiple sclerosis.

This chain connects TRBV7-8 to TRBJ2-7, with a tentative D call TRBD2 (5 bases). Germline CDR1 is SGHVS and CDR2 is FQNEAQ. V lost 5 bases and J 7 bases, leaving 12 bases between the germline ends. The CDR3 has 12 amino acids. The CDR3 nucleotides are TGTGCCAGCAGCCCGGGGAACTGGGAGCAGTACTTC. This sequence encodes CASSPGNWEQYF. Together with reference TRBV7-8 and TRBJ2-7, the CDR3 gives the full variable domain: GAGVSQSPRYKVAKRGQDVALRCDPISGHVSLFWYQQALGQGPEFLTYFQNEAQLDKSGLPSDRFFAERPEGSVSTLKIQRTQQEDSAVYLCASSPGNWEQYFGPGTRLTVT.

The genes are TRBV30 and TRBJ1-5; 9 nucleotides match TRBD1. This CDR3 contains 14 residues. J lost 3 bases, V lost 3 bases, and 3 bases had no gene match. CDR1 and CDR2 (germline): GTSNPN, SVGIG (reference sequence). CDR3 in DNA: TGTGCCTGGAGGGACAGGGGATACAATCAGCCCCAGCATTTT. It codes for CAWRDRGYNQPQHF.

This rearrangement joins TRBV6-2 or TRBV6-3 to TRBJ2-1; TRBD1 matches 8 bases. V dropped 4 bases and J dropped 5; count of bases not matched to a gene: 4. CDR1 is MNHEY, CDR2 SVGEGT, per germline. This CDR3 spans 14 amino acids. The CDR3 reads CASSSLDRDNEQFF. The DNA for the CDR3 is TGTGCCAGCAGTTCCCTGGACAGGGACAATGAGCAGTTCTTC.

This clonotype has only one observation. The chain is built from TRBV7-9 and TRBJ2-1; D gene ambiguous. V lost 6 bases, J lost 7 bases, and 10 bases lay in between. The CDR3 has 12 amino acids. The germline gives CDR1 SEHNR, CDR2 FQNEAQ (reference sequence). This chain's CDR3 is CASREEQNEQFF. The DNA of the CDR3 is TGTGCCAGCAGAGAGGAACAGAATGAGCAGTTCTTC. Using reference TRBV7-9 and TRBJ2-1 for the parts outside the CDR3, the full variable domain is DTGVSQNPRHKITKRGQNVTFRCDPISEHNRLYWYRQTLGQGPEFLTYFQNEAQLEKSRLLSDRFSAERPKGSFSTLEIQRTEQGDSAMYLCASREEQNEQFFGPGTRLTVL.

The V and J genes are TRBV11-2 and TRBJ1-1; 10 nucleotides match TRBD1. CDR1 and CDR2 from the germline V gene are SGHAT and FQNNGV. V lost 4 bases, J lost 10 bases, and 6 bases stayed unmatched. This CDR3 region has 13 residues. CDR3 sequence reads: CASSYGTGERAFF. Here the CDR3 DNA reads TGTGCCAGCAGCTATGGGACAGGGGAACGAGCTTTCTTT.

This clonotype was seen only once. CDR3: CSARDQVKNYEQYF. In DNA form, the CDR3 reads TGCAGTGCTAGAGATCAAGTTAAGAACTACGAGCAGTACTTC. The chain is built from TRBV20-1 and TRBJ2-7, with D unclear. The V end was cut by 0 bases, the J end by 3 bases, with 12 bases between. CDR1 is DFQATT and CDR2 is SNEGSKA in the germline V gene (reference sequence). This CDR3 region has 14 residues.

The chain has TRBV6-1 and TRBJ2-7; D unresolved. CDR1 MNHNS and CDR2 SASEGT come from the germline V gene. The CDR3 is 13 amino acids. Trimming left V 4 bases short and J 2 bases short, with 9 bases between. The CDR3 DNA sequence: TGTGCCAGCAGTGGTCGGCAGGCCTACGAGCAGTACTTC. This translates into CASSGRQAYEQYF.

The gene calls are TRBV9 and TRBJ2-7; 7 bases agree with TRBD2. The CDR3 spans 14 residues. Unmatched junction bases numbered 5, after V lost 4 bases and J lost 1 base. The germline V gene encodes CDR1 SGDLS and CDR2 YYNGEE. DNA of the CDR3: TGTGCCAGCAGCCCTCTCGGGGGGTCCTACGAGCAGTACTTC. Protein: CASSPLGGSYEQYF. The full variable domain, completed using reference TRBV9 and TRBJ2-7, is DSGVTQTPKHLITATGQRVTLRCSPRSGDLSVYWYQQSLDQGLQFLIQYYNGEERAKGNILERFSAQQFPDLHSELNLSSLELGDSALYFCASSPLGGSYEQYFGPGTRLTVT.

The chain has TRBV20-1 and TRBJ2-7; D might be TRBD2 (6 bases). Germline values: CDR1 DFQATT, CDR2 SNEGSKA (reference sequence). V lost 5 bases, J lost 6 bases, and 23 bases lay in between. CDR3 length: 15 amino acids. CDR3 region: CSALDTGGRRGEQYF. As DNA, the CDR3 is TGCAGTGCTCTTGACACTGGAGGGCGACGCGGCGAGCAGTACTTC.

V is TRBV7-9 and J is TRBJ1-2; TRBD1 might be the D (5 bases). V lost 1 base and J 6 bases, leaving 9 bases between the germline ends. CDR1 and CDR2 (germline): SEHNR, FQNEAQ (reference sequence). The CDR3 is made up of 13 amino acids. DNA for the CDR3: TGTGCCAGCAGCTTAGACGGGACGGATGGCTACACCTTC. Encoded protein: CASSLDGTDGYTF.

The gene calls are TRBV6-6 and TRBJ1-1; D gene unclear. CDR1 is MNHNY, CDR2 SVGAGI, per germline (reference sequence). Trimming removed 6 bases from V and 3 bases from J, with 8 bases in between. The CDR3 sequence is 12 residues long. The CDR3 region is CASRSGDTEAFF. In DNA, the CDR3 is TGTGCCAGCAGAAGCGGGGACACTGAAGCTTTCTTT.

This clonotype is a singleton in its sample. The chain uses TRBV7-9 and TRBJ2-2, with a possible D match to TRBD2 (6 bases). Germline CDR1 reads SEHNR; CDR2 reads FQNEAQ (reference sequence). This CDR3 has 10 residues. The CDR3 protein is CATGDGELFF. The CDR3 DNA follows: TGTGCAACGGGGGACGGGGAGCTGTTTTTT.

The V and J genes are TRBV27 and TRBJ2-1; D call uncertain. The V end lost 6 bases, the J end lost 3 bases, and 3 bases lay between the germline ends. CDR1 and CDR2 from the germline V gene are MNHEY and SMNVEV (reference sequence). This CDR3 has 11 amino acids. The CDR3 coding sequence is TGTGCCAGCAGACTCTACAATGAGCAGTTCTTC. Protein: CASRLYNEQFF.

The CDR3 coding sequence is TGCAGCGTGCCTAGTATGAATGAGCAGTTCTTC. This encodes CSVPSMNEQFF. The chain has TRBV29-1 and TRBJ2-1; D is undetermined. The CDR3 is 11 residues long. Trimming cost V 6 bases and J 7 bases, with 10 bases left between them. The germline V gene encodes CDR1 SQVTM and CDR2 ANQGSEA.

The chain is built from TRBV20-1 and TRBJ2-1; no firm D call. V lost 0 bases to trimming and J lost 1 base, with 13 bases between them. From germline, CDR1 is DFQATT and CDR2 SNEGSKA (reference sequence). This CDR3 region has 16 residues. The CDR3 DNA reads TGCAGTGCTAGAGATCTGAAGGACCCTTCCTACAATGAGCAGTTCTTC. It encodes CSARDLKDPSYNEQFF.

The chain uses TRBV14 and TRBJ1-2, with TRBD1 matching over 7 bases. J was trimmed by 5 bases and V by 4 bases; bases with no gene match: 4. CDR1 SGHDN and CDR2 FVKESK come from the germline V gene. The CDR3 sequence is 13 residues long. In DNA form, the CDR3 reads TGTGCCAGCAGCCCGGGACAGAAGTATGGCTACACCTTC. Translated: CASSPGQKYGYTF.

The rearrangement uses TRBV7-9 and TRBJ2-5; no firm D call. Trimming removed 5 bases from V and 5 bases from J, with 18 bases in between. There are 15 residues in the CDR3. CDR1 and CDR2 (germline): SEHNR, FQNEAQ (reference sequence). CDR3 sequence reads: CASSPSTPLGETQYF. DNA of the CDR3: TGTGCCAGCAGCCCTTCGACACCCCTGGGGGAGACCCAGTACTTC.

The chain carries TRBV18 and TRBJ1-2, with D possibly TRBD1 on 5 matching bases. This CDR3 has 14 amino acids. Germline V gene data show CDR1 as KGHSH and CDR2 as LQKENI. V lost 2 bases to trimming and J lost 4 bases, with 11 bases between them. The CDR3 DNA sequence: TGTGCCAGCTCACCAGACAGCGCTATCTATGGCTACACCTTC. It encodes CASSPDSAIYGYTF.

The chain couples TRBV12-3 or TRBV12-4 to TRBJ2-5, with a possible D match to TRBD2 (6 bases). This CDR3 has 15 amino acids. The ends were cut back, 8 bases at V and 7 bases at J, with 23 bases in the middle. The CDR3 is CASGTISGPPGTQYF. CDR3 in DNA: TGTGCCAGCGGCACCATTAGCGGCCCTCCCGGGACCCAGTACTTC.

J is TRBJ1-2 and V is TRBV5-6; a weak D match, TRBD1 (6 bases). CDR1 and CDR2 (germline): SGHDT, YYEEEE. Between the trimmed V and J ends, which lost 4 bases and 14 bases, there was a span of 18 bases. The CDR3 has 12 amino acids. The CDR3 loop reads CASSPGEGVATF. The DNA for the CDR3 is TGTGCCAGCAGCCCCGGGGAGGGGGTAGCGACCTTC.

The gene calls are TRBV30 and TRBJ1-5; 8 bases match TRBD1. Germline assignment: CDR1 GTSNPN and CDR2 SVGIG (reference sequence). V was pared by 4 bases and J by 2 bases, with 1 base of the junction left unmatched. The CDR3 sequence is 13 residues long. This CDR3 reads CAWTGGGNQPQHF. CDR3 in DNA: TGTGCCTGGACAGGGGGCGGCAATCAGCCCCAGCATTTT. The entire variable domain, with the rest obtained from reference TRBV30 and TRBJ1-5, is as follows: SQTIHQWPATLVQPVGSPLSLECTVEGTSNPNLYWYRQAAGRGLQLLFYSVGIGQISSEVPQNLSASRPQDRQFILSSKKLLLSDSGFYLCAWTGGGNQPQHFGDGTRLSIL.

The chain joins TRBV27 to TRBJ2-7; 10 nucleotides agree with TRBD1. CDR3 length equals 16 residues. Germline CDR1 reads MNHEY; CDR2 reads SMNVEV (reference sequence). With V trimmed by 2 bases and J by 3 bases, 7 bases remained unmatched. CDR3 bases: TGTGCCAGCAGTTTAGTAACCGGGACAGGGGTCTACGAGCAGTACTTC. Protein: CASSLVTGTGVYEQYF.

The J gene is TRBJ2-3, the V gene TRBV28; D is ambiguous. Trimming stripped 3 bases from V and 3 bases from J, with 10 bases between. Looked up from germline, CDR1 is MDHEN and CDR2 is SYDVKM. CDR3 length: 14 amino acids. The CDR3 coding sequence is TGTGCCAGCAGTTTGGTCTTGGGAACAGATACGCAGTATTTT. Amino acids: CASSLVLGTDTQYF.